This note documents a single TCR beta chain sequence. Its target is unknown. CDR3 length: 15 amino acids. V lost 4 bases, J lost 3 bases, and 9 bases stayed unmatched. Germline values: CDR1 SGHNT, CDR2 YYREEE (reference sequence). The data stem from a study of shared clonotypes between healthy human individuals. Donors comprised only Caucasian adults living in Nashville, Tennessee. Sequencing was performed with immunoSEQ multiplex PCR; in TCRdb, only in-frame clones are kept and a portion is missing. The sample contains 2 million to 3 million clones, around nine tenths of which appear only once. Study-wide results and caveats: The sharing of about 5% of naive CD4 clonotypes was seen across a few donors. A reduction in generation probabilities was seen for non-shared clonotypes relative to those shared by all four donors.

The TCR originated in a man aged 18-30 years in good health. The sample consisted of naive CD4+ T cells sorted from blood. Subset indicated: CD45RA+ positively selected. The V and J genes are TRBV5-4 and TRBJ1-1; TRBD1 matches 7 bases. This CDR3 is CASSLTGSGDTEAFF. CDR3 DNA sequence: TGTGCCAGCAGCCTGACAGGGTCTGGGGACACTGAAGCTTTCTTT.